Below are 16 T cell receptor beta chains sequenced from a single sample in a study of shared clonotypes between healthy human individuals. The assay was immunoSEQ multiplex PCR, and TCRdb's table has in-frame clones only and misses some. The sample lists 1.5 million to 2.5 million clones, roughly 94% seen once, with roughly 1.2% in the top ten. Naive CD8 cells lacked CD45RO, underwent positive selection for CCR7 and left out terminally differentiated effector memory CD45RA+ cells. Specimen: naive CD8+ T cells sorted from blood. The receptors stem from a man aged 18 to 30 in good health.

The genes are TRBV6-1 and TRBJ2-7, with 7 bases lining up with TRBD1. V shed 7 bases and J 3 bases; nucleotides not matched to a gene: 12. CDR1 is MNHNS and CDR2 is SASEGT in the germline V gene. The CDR3 is made up of 15 amino acids. Here the CDR3 DNA reads TGTGCCAGCATCCCCGGGACAGTTCCCTTCTACGAGCAGTACTTC. It is translated as CASIPGTVPFYEQYF.

V usage is TRBV9 and J usage is TRBJ2-2; D is possibly TRBD2 (6 bases). Germline V gene sequence: CDR1 SGDLS, CDR2 YYNGEE. CDR3 length equals 17 residues. V was pared by 2 bases and J by 2 bases, with 16 bases between. The CDR3 protein is CASSVSLSGTNTGELFF. The CDR3 coding sequence is TGTGCCAGCAGCGTCTCCCTTTCCGGGACTAACACCGGGGAGCTGTTTTTT.

The CDR3 bases are TGTGCCAGCAACACCGACCATTCGACAGGGACGGGCGAGCAGTACTTC. Encoded protein: CASNTDHSTGTGEQYF. The chain has TRBV2 and TRBJ2-7, with 7 bases matching TRBD1. J lost 6 bases, V lost 7 bases, and 18 bases had no gene match. Germline CDR1 is SNHLY and CDR2 is FYNNEI. CDR3 size: 16 residues. The entire variable domain, with the rest obtained from reference TRBV2 and TRBJ2-7, is as follows: EPEVTQTPSHQVTQMGQEVILRCVPISNHLYFYWYRQILGQKVEFLVSFYNNEISEKSEIFDDQFSVERPDGSNFTLKIRSTKLEDSAMYFCASNTDHSTGTGEQYFGPGTRLTVT.

J is TRBJ2-2 and V is TRBV5-1, with D maybe TRBD1 (5 bases). V was trimmed by 2 bases and J by 4 bases, leaving 12 bases between them. Per germline, CDR1 SGHRS and CDR2 YFSETQ. This CDR3 has 15 amino acids. The CDR3 DNA sequence: TGCGCCAGCAGCTTTGGGGCTAGTGGCACCGGGGAGCTGTTTTTT. This encodes CASSFGASGTGELFF.

This clone was detected only once. The gene calls are TRBV11-2 and TRBJ1-3; no reliable D call. This CDR3 region has 14 residues. CDR1 and CDR2 (germline): SGHAT, FQNNGV. The V end was cut by 0 bases, the J end by 4 bases, with 7 bases between. The CDR3 nucleotides read TGTGCCAGCAGCTTAGATTTTGGGGGAAACACCATATATTTT. It codes for CASSLDFGGNTIYF.

This clone was recorded once. The chain couples TRBV2 to TRBJ2-7, with 11 bases matching TRBD2. The germline V gene encodes CDR1 SNHLY and CDR2 FYNNEI. The CDR3 consists of 17 residues. The V gene end was trimmed by 6 bases and the J gene end by 0 bases; junction bases not matched to a gene: 10. Here the CDR3 DNA reads TGTGCCAGCAGCGACCCGGCTAGCGGGAGGAGCTCCTACGAGCAGTACTTC. Its translation is CASSDPASGRSSYEQYF. Full variable domain (rest looked up from reference TRBV2 and TRBJ2-7): EPEVTQTPSHQVTQMGQEVILRCVPISNHLYFYWYRQILGQKVEFLVSFYNNEISEKSEIFDDQFSVERPDGSNFTLKIRSTKLEDSAMYFCASSDPASGRSSYEQYFGPGTRLTVT.

The genes are TRBV5-4 and TRBJ2-7; D ambiguous. The length of the CDR3 is 13 residues. The V and J ends lost 3 bases and 0 bases respectively, with 7 bases between them. Germline V lookup: CDR1 SGHNT, CDR2 YYREEE (reference sequence). The CDR3 loop is CASSSSASYEQYF. The CDR3 coding sequence is TGTGCCAGCAGCTCGTCGGCCTCCTACGAGCAGTACTTC.

The CDR3 sequence is CASSYLEGNTIYF. The CDR3 region has the DNA TGTGCCAGCAGCTATCTTGAGGGAAACACCATATATTTT. The chain carries TRBV7-2 and TRBJ1-3, with no clear D. Germline V gene data show CDR1 as SGHTA and CDR2 as FQGNSA. The CDR3 has 13 residues. Trimming stripped 4 bases from V and 4 bases from J, with 8 bases between.

This rearrangement joins TRBV13 to TRBJ2-2; possible D gene TRBD2, 5 bases. V lost 8 bases and J 8 bases, leaving 18 bases between the germline ends. The germline V gene has CDR1 PRHDT and CDR2 FYEKMQ (reference sequence). The CDR3 is made up of 14 amino acids. The CDR3 DNA reads as TGTGCCAGCCAAGGACTTACTTTGTCAGGGGAGCTGTTTTTT. Translation: CASQGLTLSGELFF.

The gene calls are TRBV6-6 and TRBJ2-1, with D perhaps TRBD2 (5 bases). Germline CDR1 is MNHNY and CDR2 is SVGAGI (reference sequence). The CDR3 is 13 amino acids. V lost 10 bases, J lost 7 bases, and 17 bases lay in between. This chain's CDR3 is CATRTLSGNEQFF. In DNA, the CDR3 is TGTGCCACACGGACTCTTTCTGGGAATGAGCAGTTCTTC.

The rearrangement joins TRBV6-6 to TRBJ2-7; D is unclear. Germline values: CDR1 MNHNY, CDR2 SVGAGI (reference sequence). V lost 7 bases, J lost 4 bases, and 11 bases lay in between. This CDR3 region has 12 residues. CDR3 bases: TGTGCCAGCACCCTAGACAAGTACGAGCAGTACTTC. Its protein is CASTLDKYEQYF.

The rearrangement links TRBV2 to TRBJ2-1; D ambiguous. The CDR3 is 14 residues long. Trimming took 3 bases from V and 8 from J, leaving 14 bases between them. The germline gives CDR1 SNHLY, CDR2 FYNNEI. CDR3 bases: TGTGCCAGCAGTGAGGTGGGTGTTCCCCATGAGCAGTTCTTC. Protein sequence: CASSEVGVPHEQFF. The variable domain in full, completed from reference TRBV2 and TRBJ2-1, reads EPEVTQTPSHQVTQMGQEVILRCVPISNHLYFYWYRQILGQKVEFLVSFYNNEISEKSEIFDDQFSVERPDGSNFTLKIRSTKLEDSAMYFCASSEVGVPHEQFFGPGTRLTVL.

This clone was recorded only once. This chain links TRBV19 with TRBJ1-4; D is ambiguous. Germline lookup yields CDR1 LNHDA and CDR2 SQIVND (reference sequence). The ends were cut back, 0 bases at V and 5 bases at J, with 13 bases in the middle. This CDR3 contains 16 residues. The CDR3 protein is CASSIDLEQSNEKLFF. CDR3 nucleotides: TGTGCCAGTAGTATAGATCTAGAACAGTCCAATGAAAAACTGTTTTTT.

This chain links TRBV7-9 with TRBJ2-1; 9 bases map to TRBD2. The CDR3 totals 15 residues. Germline CDR1 and CDR2: SEHNR and FQNEAQ (reference sequence). V shed 5 bases, J shed 0 bases, and the junction held 2 bases outside the gene matches. CDR3 amino acids: CASSGSGSSYNEQFF. The DNA of the CDR3 is TGTGCCAGCAGCGGTAGCGGGAGCTCCTACAATGAGCAGTTCTTC.

This chain connects TRBV9 to TRBJ1-3, with a tentative D call TRBD1 (6 bases). With 5 bases removed from V and 0 bases from J, the gap between germline ends came to 12 bases. The CDR3 has 15 residues. Looked up from germline, CDR1 is SGDLS and CDR2 is YYNGEE. Here the CDR3 reads CASSRGASSGNTIYF. CDR3 bases: TGTGCCAGCAGTAGGGGGGCTAGCTCTGGAAACACCATATATTTT. The whole variable domain, remainder taken from reference TRBV9 and TRBJ1-3, is DSGVTQTPKHLITATGQRVTLRCSPRSGDLSVYWYQQSLDQGLQFLIQYYNGEERAKGNILERFSAQQFPDLHSELNLSSLELGDSALYFCASSRGASSGNTIYFGEGSWLTVV.

This clone was recorded only once. V usage is TRBV5-5 and J usage is TRBJ1-5; D is undetermined. CDR3 length equals 15 residues. V dropped 4 bases and J dropped 1 base, with 12 bases sitting between them. From germline, CDR1 is SGHKS and CDR2 YYEKEE (reference sequence). The CDR3 region is CASSPNGWSNQPQHF. As DNA, the CDR3 is TGTGCCAGCAGCCCAAATGGTTGGAGCAATCAGCCCCAGCATTTT. The complete variable domain, with remaining parts taken from reference TRBV5-5 and TRBJ1-5, reads DAGVTQSPTHLIKTRGQQVTLRCSPISGHKSVSWYQQVLGQGPQFIFQYYEKEERGRGNFPDRFSARQFPNYSSELNVNALLLGDSALYLCASSPNGWSNQPQHFGDGTRLSIL.